These T cell receptor beta chains were read from a single sample in a study of Tregs in tolerant kidney transplant recipients. Data came from immunoSEQ multiplex PCR; TCRdb stores just in-frame clones and leaves some out. Of fewer than 80,000 clones listed, less than 90% are singletons. The sample in question was CD4+ T cells from blood, obtained before the transplant. These TCRs come from a human donor who received a combined kidney and bone marrow transplant. The CDR3 runs from the conserved cysteine through the conserved F or W. D genes are given only for firm matches. Expanded clones are given a class, and other clones once, few, many or no size at all.

TRBJ1-1	NA	TRBV2	once	CASSDSKGDGNTEAFF	TGTGCCAGCAGTGACTCAAAGGGGGACGGGAACACTGAAGCTTTCTTT
TRBJ2-5	NA	TRBV30	few	CAWLRAGTQYF	TGTGCCTGGCTCCGGGCGGGGACCCAGTACTTC
TRBJ2-3	TRBD2	TRBV23-1	NA	CASSQSVGLASDTQYF	TGCGCCAGCAGTCAATCGGTAGGACTAGCGTCAGATACGCAGTATTTT
TRBJ1-1	NA	TRBV20-1	NA	CSAPWETEAFF	TGCAGTGCCCCGTGGGAGACTGAAGCTTTCTTT
TRBJ1-5	TRBD1	TRBV19	NA	CARRGTGNQPQHF	TGTGCCAGACGAGGGACAGGCAATCAGCCCCAGCATTTT
TRBJ1-1	TRBD1	TRBV29-1	NA	CSVTRDRGTEAFF	TGCAGCGTTACCAGGGACAGGGGCACTGAAGCTTTCTTT
TRBJ2-6	NA	TRBV19	medium-sized	CASSKGAGANVLTF	TGTGCCAGTAGTAAGGGGGCTGGGGCCAACGTCCTGACTTTC
TRBJ1-2	NA	TRBV27	NA	CASSLSFERFWGYTF	TGTGCCAGCAGTTTATCGTTTGAGAGATTCTGGGGCTACACCTTC
TRBJ1-1	NA	TRBV5-6	NA	CASSLGSLQGAFF	TGTGCCAGCAGCTTGGGATCCCTCCAGGGAGCTTTCTTT
TRBJ2-1	TRBD2	TRBV4-2	NA	CASSQESGRYNEQFF	TGTGCCAGCAGCCAGGAGAGCGGGAGGTACAATGAGCAGTTCTTC
TRBJ2-1	NA	TRBV28	NA	CASSFGREAYNEQFF	TGTGCCAGCAGTTTTGGTAGGGAGGCCTACAATGAGCAGTTCTTC
TRBJ1-1	TRBD1	TRBV28	NA	CASRRSGTAGMNTEAFF	TGTGCCAGCAGAAGATCCGGGACAGCCGGCATGAACACTGAAGCTTTCTTT
TRBJ1-1	NA	TRBV5-6	NA	CASSLLGPGMNTEAFF	TGTGCCAGCAGCTTGCTGGGTCCGGGGATGAACACTGAAGCTTTCTTT
TRBJ1-5	NA	TRBV5-6	NA	CASSSSTFSNQPQHF	TGTGCCAGCAGCTCGTCGACATTTAGCAATCAGCCCCAGCATTTT
TRBJ2-1	NA	TRBV28	NA	CASSLRGRPLRNEQFF	TGTGCCAGCAGTTTAAGGGGAAGACCCCTTCGCAATGAGCAGTTCTTC
TRBJ2-1	TRBD1	TRBV5-6	once	CASHPPGTAYNEQFF	TGTGCCAGCCATCCCCCGGGGACAGCCTACAATGAGCAGTTCTTC
TRBJ2-1	NA	TRBV29-1	few	CSVEDRSRRGASFYNEQFF	TGCAGCGTTGAAGATCGGTCCCGACGGGGGGCGAGTTTTTACAATGAGCAGTTCTTC
TRBJ2-3	NA	TRBV2	NA	CASSESGGDFIVTQYF	TGTGCCAGCAGTGAAAGTGGAGGGGATTTTATAGTTACGCAGTATTTT
TRBJ2-3	NA	TRBV5-1	once	CASRRGTDTQYF	TGCGCCAGCAGACGGGGGACAGATACGCAGTATTTT
TRBJ2-2	NA	TRBV2	NA	CASSVGSRSTGELFF	TGTGCCAGCAGTGTTGGGAGTCGTTCCACCGGGGAGCTGTTTTTT
TRBJ1-4	NA	TRBV11-2	NA	CASSSQGLSNEKLFF	TGTGCCAGCAGCTCCCAGGGATTAAGTAATGAAAAACTGTTTTTT